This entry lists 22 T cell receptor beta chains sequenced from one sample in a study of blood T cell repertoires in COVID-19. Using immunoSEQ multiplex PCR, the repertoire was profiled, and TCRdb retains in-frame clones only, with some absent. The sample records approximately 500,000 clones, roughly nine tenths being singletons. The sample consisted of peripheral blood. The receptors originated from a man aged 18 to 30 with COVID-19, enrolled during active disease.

Written as DNA, the CDR3 is TGTGCCAGCAGCCAGGGACAGGGCTCTTTTGGCTACACCTTC. It specifies CASSQGQGSFGYTF. The rearrangement uses TRBV5-4 and TRBJ1-2; 9 nucleotides agree with TRBD1. The V segment lost 4 bases and the J segment 7 bases; nucleotides outside the gene matches: 8. The CDR3 is made up of 14 amino acids. In germline, CDR1 is SGHNT, CDR2 YYREEE (reference sequence).

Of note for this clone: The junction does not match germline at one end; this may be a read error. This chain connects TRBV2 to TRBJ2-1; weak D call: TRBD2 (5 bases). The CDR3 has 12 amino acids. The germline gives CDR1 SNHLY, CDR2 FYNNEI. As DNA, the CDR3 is TGTGCCAGCAGAGAAGCTAGCATCGGGCAGTTCTTC. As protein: CASREASIGQFF.

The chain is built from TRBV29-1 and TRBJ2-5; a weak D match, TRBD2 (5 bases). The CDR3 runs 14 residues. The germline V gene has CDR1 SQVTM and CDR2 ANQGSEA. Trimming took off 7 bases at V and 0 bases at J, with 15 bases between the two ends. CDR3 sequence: CSASGESYQETQYF. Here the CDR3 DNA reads TGCAGCGCCTCCGGGGAGTCCTACCAAGAGACCCAGTACTTC.

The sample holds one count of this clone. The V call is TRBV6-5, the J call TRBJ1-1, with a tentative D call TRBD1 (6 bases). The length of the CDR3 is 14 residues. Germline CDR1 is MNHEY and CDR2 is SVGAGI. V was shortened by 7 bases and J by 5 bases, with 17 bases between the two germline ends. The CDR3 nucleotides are TGTGCCAGCACCGAAGGCAGGGGTAGGACTGAAGCTTTCTTT. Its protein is CASTEGRGRTEAFF.

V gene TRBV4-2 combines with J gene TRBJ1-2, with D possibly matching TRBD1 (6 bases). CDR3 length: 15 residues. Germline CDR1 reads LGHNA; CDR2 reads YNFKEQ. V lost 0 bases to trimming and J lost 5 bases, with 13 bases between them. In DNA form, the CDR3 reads TGTGCCAGCAGCCAAGATCCAGGGGATGCATATGGCTACACCTTC. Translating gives CASSQDPGDAYGYTF.

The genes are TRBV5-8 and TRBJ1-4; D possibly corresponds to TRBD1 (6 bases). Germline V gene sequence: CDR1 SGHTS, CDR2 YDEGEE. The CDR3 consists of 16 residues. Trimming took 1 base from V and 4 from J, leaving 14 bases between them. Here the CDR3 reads CASSLIMGADNEKLFF. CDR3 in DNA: TGTGCCAGCAGCTTGATCATGGGGGCAGATAATGAAAAACTGTTTTTT.

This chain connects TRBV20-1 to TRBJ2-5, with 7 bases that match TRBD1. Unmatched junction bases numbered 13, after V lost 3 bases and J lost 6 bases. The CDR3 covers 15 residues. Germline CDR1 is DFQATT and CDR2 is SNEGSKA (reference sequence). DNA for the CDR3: TGCAGTGCTAGTTCCCTCCAGGGGGAAACGAAGACCCAGTACTTC. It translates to CSASSLQGETKTQYF.

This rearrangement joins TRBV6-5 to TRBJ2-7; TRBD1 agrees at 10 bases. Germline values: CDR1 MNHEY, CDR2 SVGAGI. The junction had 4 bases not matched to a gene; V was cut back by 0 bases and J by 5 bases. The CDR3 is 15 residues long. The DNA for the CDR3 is TGTGCCAGCAGTTACTCGATGGGGACAGGGGACGAGCAGTACTTC. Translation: CASSYSMGTGDEQYF.

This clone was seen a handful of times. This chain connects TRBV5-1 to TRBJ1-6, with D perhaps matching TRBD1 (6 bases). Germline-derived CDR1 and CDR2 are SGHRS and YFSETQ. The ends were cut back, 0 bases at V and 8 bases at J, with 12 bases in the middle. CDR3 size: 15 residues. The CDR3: CASSLESPGDSPLHF. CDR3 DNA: TGCGCCAGCAGCTTGGAAAGCCCAGGGGATTCACCCCTCCACTTT.

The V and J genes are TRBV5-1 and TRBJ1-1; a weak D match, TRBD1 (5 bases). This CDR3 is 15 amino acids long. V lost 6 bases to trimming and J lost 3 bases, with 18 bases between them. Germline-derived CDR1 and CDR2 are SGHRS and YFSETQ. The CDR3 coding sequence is TGCGCCAGCACCTCGGGGAGGGGACGCGACACTGAAGCTTTCTTT. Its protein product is CASTSGRGRDTEAFF.

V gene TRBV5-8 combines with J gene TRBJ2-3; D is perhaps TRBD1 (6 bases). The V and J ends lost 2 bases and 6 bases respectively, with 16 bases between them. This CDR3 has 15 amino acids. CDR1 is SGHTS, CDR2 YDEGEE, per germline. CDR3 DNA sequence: TGTGCCAGCAGCTTTGTGCTGGGGGCGCAGGATACGCAGTATTTT. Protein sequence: CASSFVLGAQDTQYF.

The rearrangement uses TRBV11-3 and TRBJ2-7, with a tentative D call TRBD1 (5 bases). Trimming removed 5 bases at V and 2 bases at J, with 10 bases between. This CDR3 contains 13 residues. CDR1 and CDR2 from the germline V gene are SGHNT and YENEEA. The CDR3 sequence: CASSPGHAYEQYF. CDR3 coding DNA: TGTGCCAGCAGCCCCGGACACGCCTACGAGCAGTACTTC.

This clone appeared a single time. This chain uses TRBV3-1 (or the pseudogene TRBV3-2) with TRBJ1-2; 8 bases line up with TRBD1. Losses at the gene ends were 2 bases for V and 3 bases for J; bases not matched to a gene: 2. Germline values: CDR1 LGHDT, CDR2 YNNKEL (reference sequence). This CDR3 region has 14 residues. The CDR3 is CASSQSDRDYGYTF. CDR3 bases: TGTGCCAGCAGCCAATCGGACAGGGACTATGGCTACACCTTC.

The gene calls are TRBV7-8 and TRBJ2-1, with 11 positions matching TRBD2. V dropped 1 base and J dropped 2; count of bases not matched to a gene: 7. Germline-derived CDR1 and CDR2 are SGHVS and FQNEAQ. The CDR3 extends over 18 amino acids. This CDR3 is CASSLGLAGGKTYNEQFF. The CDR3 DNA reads TGTGCCAGCAGCTTAGGCCTAGCGGGAGGTAAAACCTACAATGAGCAGTTCTTC.

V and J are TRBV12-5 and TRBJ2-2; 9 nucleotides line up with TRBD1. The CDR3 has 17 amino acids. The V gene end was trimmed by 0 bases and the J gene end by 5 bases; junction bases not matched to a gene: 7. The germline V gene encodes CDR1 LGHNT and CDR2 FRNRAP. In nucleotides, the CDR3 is TGTGCTAGTGGTTTGGTACTGGGACAGGGAGGAACCGGGGAGCTGTTTTTT. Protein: CASGLVLGQGGTGELFF. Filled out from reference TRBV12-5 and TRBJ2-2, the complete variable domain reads DARVTQTPRHKVTEMGQEVTMRCQPILGHNTVFWYRQTMMQGLELLAYFRNRAPLDDSGMPKDRFSAEMPDATLATLKIQPSEPRDSAVYFCASGLVLGQGGTGELFFGEGSRLTVL.

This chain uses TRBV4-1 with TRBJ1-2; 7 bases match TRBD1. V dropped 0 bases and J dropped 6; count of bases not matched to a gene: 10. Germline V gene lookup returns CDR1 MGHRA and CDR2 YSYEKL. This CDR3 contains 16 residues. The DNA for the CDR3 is TGCGCCAGCAGCCAAGATCTTGACAGGGAGTATGATGGCTACACCTTC. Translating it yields CASSQDLDREYDGYTF.

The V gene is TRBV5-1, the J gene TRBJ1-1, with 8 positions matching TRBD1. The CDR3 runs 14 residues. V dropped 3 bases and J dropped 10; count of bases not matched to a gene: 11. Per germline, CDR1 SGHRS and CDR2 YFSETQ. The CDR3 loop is CASSSTGDGVPAFF. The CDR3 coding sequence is TGCGCCAGCAGCTCGACAGGGGATGGAGTTCCAGCTTTCTTT. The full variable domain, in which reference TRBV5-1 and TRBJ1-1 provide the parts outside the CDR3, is KAGVTQTPRYLIKTRGQQVTLSCSPISGHRSVSWYQQTPGQGLQFLFEYFSETQRNKGNFPGRFSGRQFSNSRSEMNVSTLELGDSALYLCASSSTGDGVPAFFGQGTRLTVV.

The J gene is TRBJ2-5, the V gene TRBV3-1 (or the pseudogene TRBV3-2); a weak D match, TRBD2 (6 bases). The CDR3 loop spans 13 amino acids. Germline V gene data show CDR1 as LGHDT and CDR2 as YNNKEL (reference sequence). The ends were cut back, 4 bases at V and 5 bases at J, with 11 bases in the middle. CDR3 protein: CASSLAGRETQYF. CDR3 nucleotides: TGTGCCAGCAGCCTTGCGGGGCGCGAGACCCAGTACTTC.

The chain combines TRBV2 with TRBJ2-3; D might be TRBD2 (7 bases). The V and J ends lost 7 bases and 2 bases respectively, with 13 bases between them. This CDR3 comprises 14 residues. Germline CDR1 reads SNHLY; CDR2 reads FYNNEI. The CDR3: CASTGGLATDTQYF. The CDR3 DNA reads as TGTGCCAGCACGGGGGGCCTCGCCACAGATACGCAGTATTTT.

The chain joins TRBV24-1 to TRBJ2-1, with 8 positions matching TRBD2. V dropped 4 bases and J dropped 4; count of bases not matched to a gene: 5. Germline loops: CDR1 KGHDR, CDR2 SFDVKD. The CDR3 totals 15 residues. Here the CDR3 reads CATSETLAAYNEQFF. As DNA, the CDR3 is TGTGCCACCAGTGAAACACTAGCGGCGTACAATGAGCAGTTCTTC.

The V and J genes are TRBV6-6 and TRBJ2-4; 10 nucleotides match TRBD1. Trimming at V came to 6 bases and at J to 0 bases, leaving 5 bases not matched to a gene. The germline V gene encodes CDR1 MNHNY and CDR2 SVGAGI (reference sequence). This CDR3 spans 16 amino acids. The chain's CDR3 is CASSHGTGVAKNIQYF. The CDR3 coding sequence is TGTGCCAGCAGCCACGGGACAGGGGTAGCCAAAAACATTCAGTACTTC.

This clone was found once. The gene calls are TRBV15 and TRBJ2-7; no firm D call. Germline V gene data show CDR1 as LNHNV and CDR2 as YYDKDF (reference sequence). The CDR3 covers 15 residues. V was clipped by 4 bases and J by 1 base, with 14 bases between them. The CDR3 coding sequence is TGTGCCACCAGCACGTCTCGAGGCGTTTCCTACGAGCAGTACTTC. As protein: CATSTSRGVSYEQYF. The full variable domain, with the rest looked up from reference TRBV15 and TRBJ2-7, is DAMVIQNPRYQVTQFGKPVTLSCSQTLNHNVMYWYQQKSSQAPKLLFHYYDKDFNNEADTPDNFQSRRPNTSFCFLDIRSPGLGDTAMYLCATSTSRGVSYEQYFGPGTRLTVT.